This entry features one T cell receptor beta chain sequence. This entry comes from a study of blood T cell repertoires in COVID-19. Using immunoSEQ multiplex PCR, the repertoire was profiled, and TCRdb retains in-frame clones only, with some absent. The sample holds about 140,000 clones, about 83% seen once. This TCR was sampled from a human donor in a cohort sampled during active COVID-19. Sample: peripheral blood.

CDR3 nucleotide sequence: TGTGCCAGCAGTTTAACCGGGGATAGCACAGATACGCAGTATTTT. Its translation: CASSLTGDSTDTQYF. The rearrangement uses TRBV28 and TRBJ2-3; D possibly corresponds to TRBD2 (5 bases). CDR3 size: 15 residues. Trimming stripped 2 bases from V and 0 bases from J, with 9 bases between. CDR1 and CDR2 (germline): MDHEN, SYDVKM.